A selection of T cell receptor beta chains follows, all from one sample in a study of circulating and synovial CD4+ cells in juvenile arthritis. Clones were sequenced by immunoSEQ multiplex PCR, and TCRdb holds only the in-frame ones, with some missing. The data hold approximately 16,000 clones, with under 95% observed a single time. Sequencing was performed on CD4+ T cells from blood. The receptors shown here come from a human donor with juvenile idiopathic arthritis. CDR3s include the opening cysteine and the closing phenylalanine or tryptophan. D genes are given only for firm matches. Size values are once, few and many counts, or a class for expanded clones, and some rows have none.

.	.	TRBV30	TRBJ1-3	CAWSVPGKTGNTIYF	TGTGCCTGGAGTGTTCCAGGGAAGACTGGAAACACCATATATTTT
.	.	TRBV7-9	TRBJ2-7	CASSLTVDYEQYF	TGTGCCAGCAGCTTAACAGTGGACTACGAGCAGTACTTC
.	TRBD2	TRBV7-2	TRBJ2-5	CASSLGWTSGGTETQYF	TGTGCCAGCAGCTTGGGGTGGACTAGCGGGGGAACAGAGACCCAGTACTTC
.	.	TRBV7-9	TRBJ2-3	CASSWEQGIDTQYF	TGTGCCAGCAGCTGGGAACAGGGAATAGATACGCAGTATTTT
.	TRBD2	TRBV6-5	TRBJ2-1	CASRPGLAPHNEQFF	TGTGCCAGCAGACCGGGACTAGCTCCCCACAATGAGCAGTTCTTC
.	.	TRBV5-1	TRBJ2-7	CASSQGTGSYEQYF	TGCGCCAGCAGCCAAGGTACAGGGTCCTACGAGCAGTACTTC
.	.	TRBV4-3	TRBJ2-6	CASSQGTGLTGANVLTF	TGCGCCAGCAGCCAAGGCACCGGTTTAACGGGGGCCAACGTCCTGACTTTC
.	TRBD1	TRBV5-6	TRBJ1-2	CASSDTGGNGYTF	TGTGCCAGCAGCGATACAGGGGGCAATGGCTACACCTTC
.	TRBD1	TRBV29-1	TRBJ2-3	CSVRQGTTDTQYF	TGCAGCGTCCGACAGGGTACCACAGATACGCAGTATTTT
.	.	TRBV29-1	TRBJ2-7	CSVGEYEQYF	TGCAGCGTTGGGGAGTACGAGCAGTACTTC
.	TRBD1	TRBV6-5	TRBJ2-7	CASSYGTGSEQYF	TGTGCCAGCAGTTACGGGACAGGGAGCGAGCAGTACTTC
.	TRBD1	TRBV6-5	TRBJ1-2	CASSQSLTGSNGYTF	TGTGCCAGCAGTCAATCCCTGACAGGGTCTAATGGCTACACCTTC
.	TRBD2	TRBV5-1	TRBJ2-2	CASSLTSGSFGTGELFF	TGCGCCAGCAGCTTGACTAGCGGGAGTTTCGGCACCGGGGAGCTGTTTTTT
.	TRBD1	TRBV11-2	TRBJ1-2	CASSLDGMTGVGYGYTF	TGTGCCAGCAGCTTAGATGGGATGACAGGGGTGGGCTATGGCTACACCTTC
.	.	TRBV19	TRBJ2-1	CASSIEIVYNEQFF	TGTGCCAGTAGTATAGAGATAGTTTACAATGAGCAGTTCTTC
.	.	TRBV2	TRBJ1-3	CASRLGAGNTIYF	TGTGCCAGCAGGCTCGGGGCTGGAAACACCATATATTTT
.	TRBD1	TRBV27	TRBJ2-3	CASSLTGTGPTDTQYF	TGTGCCAGCAGTCTAACCGGGACAGGGCCCACAGATACGCAGTATTTT
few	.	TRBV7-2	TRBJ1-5	CASSWGVREPQHF	TGTGCCAGCTCTTGGGGGGTGAGGGAGCCCCAGCATTTT
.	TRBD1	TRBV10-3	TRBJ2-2	CAISDPTGTGVSGELFF	TGTGCCATCAGTGACCCCACCGGGACAGGGGTTTCCGGGGAGCTGTTTTTT
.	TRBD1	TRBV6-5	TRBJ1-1	CASTNRDRGTFF	TGTGCCAGCACCAATAGGGACAGGGGAACTTTCTTT